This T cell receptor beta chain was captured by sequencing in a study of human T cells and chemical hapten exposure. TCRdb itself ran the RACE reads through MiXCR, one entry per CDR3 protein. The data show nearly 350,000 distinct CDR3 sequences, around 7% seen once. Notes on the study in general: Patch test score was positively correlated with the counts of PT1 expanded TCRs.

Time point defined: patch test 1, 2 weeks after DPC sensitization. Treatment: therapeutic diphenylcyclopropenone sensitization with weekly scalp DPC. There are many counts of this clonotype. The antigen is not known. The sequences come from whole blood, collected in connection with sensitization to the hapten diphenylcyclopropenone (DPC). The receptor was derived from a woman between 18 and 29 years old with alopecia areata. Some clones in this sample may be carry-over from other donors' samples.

The chain's CDR3 is CASSYSGVRDSPLHF. CDR3 coding DNA: TGTGCCAGCAGTTACAGTGGGGTGAGGGATTCACCCCTCCACTTT. This chain links TRBV6-5 with TRBJ1-6; D uncertain. This CDR3 has 15 residues. CDR1 MNHEY and CDR2 SVGAGI come from the germline V gene. The V and J ends lost 2 bases and 8 bases respectively, with 13 bases between them.